A single T cell receptor beta chain is shown here with its context. Antigen unknown. The data were taken from a study of cytomegalovirus exposure and HLA in healthy donors. The J segment lost 5 bases and the V segment lost 2 bases, leaving 10 bases of the junction unmatched. CDR3 length equals 16 residues. The germline CDR1 and CDR2 sequences are KGHSH and LQKENI. The PCR used 60 Vbeta and 13 Jbeta primers. TCRdb keeps only in-frame clones here, not all; method: immunoSEQ multiplex PCR. This table has some 100,000 clones, 60% to 80% appearing once. General study findings and limits: Analysis performed later showed TCR beta chains linked to HLA being more clonally expanded than equally common others. Later on, analysis showed that most CMV-associated TCR beta chains appeared to be HLA-restricted.

This rearrangement joins TRBV18 to TRBJ2-5; 8 bases are a match to TRBD2. The sequencing input was PBMCs. The receptor's source is a man aged 45-65 years in good health and CMV-seropositive. The CDR3 region is CASSPIGGGLMETQYF. The CDR3 DNA sequence: TGTGCCAGCTCACCAATCGGGGGGGGCTTGATGGAGACCCAGTACTTC.